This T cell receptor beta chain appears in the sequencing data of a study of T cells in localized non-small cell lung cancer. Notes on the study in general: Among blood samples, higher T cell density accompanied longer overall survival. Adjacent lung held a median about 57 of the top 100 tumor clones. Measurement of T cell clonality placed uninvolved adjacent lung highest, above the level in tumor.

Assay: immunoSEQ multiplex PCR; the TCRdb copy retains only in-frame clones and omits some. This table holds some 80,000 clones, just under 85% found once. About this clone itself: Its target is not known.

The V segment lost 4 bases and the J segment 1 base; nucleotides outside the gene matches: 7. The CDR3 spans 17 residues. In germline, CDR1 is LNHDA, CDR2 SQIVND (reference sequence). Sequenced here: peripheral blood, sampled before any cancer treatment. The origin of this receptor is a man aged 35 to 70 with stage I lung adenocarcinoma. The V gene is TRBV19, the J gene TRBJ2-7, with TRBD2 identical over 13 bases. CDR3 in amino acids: CASSTVLTSGRSYEQYF. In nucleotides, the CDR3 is TGTGCCAGTAGTACGGTATTGACTAGCGGGAGGTCCTACGAGCAGTACTTC.